This T cell receptor (beta chain) was identified in a study of early T cells in non-severe SARS-CoV-2 infection. On the study more broadly: It was bulk RNA from unsorted whole blood that was sequenced, and the chains were unpaired.

V lost 5 bases to trimming and J lost 7 bases; unmatched junction nucleotides: 8. There are 14 residues in the CDR3. The V gene's germline CDR1 is SGHAT and CDR2 FQNNGV. TCRdb reanalysed the 5' RACE reads using MiXCR and keeps one entry per CDR3 protein. The repertoire holds about 68,000 distinct CDR3 sequences, over 9% seen once, with about 1.6% in the top ten. This clonotype was observed a few times. The sequence was collected from an adult who was a healthcare worker with PCR-confirmed SARS-CoV-2 infection or an uninfected control (not recorded which). The V call is TRBV11-2, the J call TRBJ2-4; 7 bases are shared with TRBD2. The sequencing input was whole blood. The CDR3 protein is CASSDGLVDNIQYF. The DNA for the CDR3 is TGTGCCAGCAGCGACGGACTAGTAGATAACATTCAGTACTTC.